This is a list of T cell receptor beta chains from one sample in a study of blood T cell repertoires in COVID-19. Clones were read by immunoSEQ multiplex PCR, and TCRdb kept only the in-frame ones, dropping some. The profile shows hundreds of thousands of clones, roughly 86% of them singletons. Sequencing was done on a sample of peripheral blood. The receptor set was obtained from a woman in her thirties with COVID-19, enrolled during active disease. Each CDR3 is given with its conserved first and last residue. Fields, in order: V gene, D gene, J gene, clone size, CDR3 DNA, CDR3 protein. D genes are given only for firm matches. Size tells how often a clone was seen (once, few, many) or the class of an expanded clone, and some rows leave it out.

v_gene: TRBV19
d_gene: NA
j_gene: TRBJ1-2
abundance: NA
CDR3nt: TGTGCCAGTAGTCTGGACGCAGGGCCCTATGGCTACACCTTC
CDR3aa: CASSLDAGPYGYTF

v_gene: TRBV3-1/TRBV3-2
d_gene: NA
j_gene: TRBJ1-3
abundance: few
CDR3nt: TGTGCCAGCAGCCAAGGCGGGCCCAGAAACACCATATATTTT
CDR3aa: CASSQGGPRNTIYF

v_gene: TRBV9
d_gene: NA
j_gene: TRBJ1-3
abundance: NA
CDR3nt: TGTGCCAGCAGCGGGACAGCCTCTGGAAACACCATATATTTT
CDR3aa: CASSGTASGNTIYF

v_gene: TRBV5-4
d_gene: NA
j_gene: TRBJ2-7
abundance: NA
CDR3nt: TGTGCCAGCAGCTTGGGTGTGATGGGGGGGCACTACGAGCAGTACTTC
CDR3aa: CASSLGVMGGHYEQYF

v_gene: TRBV10-3
d_gene: TRBD1
j_gene: TRBJ2-7
abundance: NA
CDR3nt: TGTGCCATCAGTGGGCCGACAGGGTGGGGCGAGCAGTACTTC
CDR3aa: CAISGPTGWGEQYF

v_gene: TRBV7-9
d_gene: TRBD2
j_gene: TRBJ2-5
abundance: NA
CDR3nt: TGTGCCAGCAGCTCCTCTAGCGGGGGACAAGAGACCCAGTACTTC
CDR3aa: CASSSSSGGQETQYF

v_gene: TRBV5-6
d_gene: NA
j_gene: TRBJ1-1
abundance: NA
CDR3nt: TGTGCCAGCAGCTTGTGGGGCGCCAACACTGAAGCTTTCTTT
CDR3aa: CASSLWGANTEAFF

v_gene: TRBV28
d_gene: TRBD1
j_gene: TRBJ1-1
abundance: NA
CDR3nt: TGTGCCAGCAGTTGGACAGGGTTCGGTGACACTGAAGCTTTCTTT
CDR3aa: CASSWTGFGDTEAFF

v_gene: TRBV7-2
d_gene: TRBD2
j_gene: TRBJ2-3
abundance: few
CDR3nt: TGTGCCAGCAGCTTAGGCGGGGGGTCATTAGATACGCAGTATTTT
CDR3aa: CASSLGGGSLDTQYF

v_gene: TRBV4-2
d_gene: TRBD2
j_gene: TRBJ2-1
abundance: NA
CDR3nt: TGTGCCAGCAGCCTAAGTTTGGGGGGGTCATCAAATGAGCAGTTCTTC
CDR3aa: CASSLSLGGSSNEQFF

v_gene: TRBV19
d_gene: NA
j_gene: TRBJ1-3
abundance: NA
CDR3nt: TGTGCCAGTAGTCCCCGGGGTGGCTCTGGAAACACCATATATTTT
CDR3aa: CASSPRGGSGNTIYF

v_gene: TRBV27
d_gene: TRBD1
j_gene: TRBJ1-5
abundance: NA
CDR3nt: TGTGCCAGCAGCTCCAGGGGGCATGGGCCCCAGCATTTT
CDR3aa: CASSSRGHGPQHF

v_gene: TRBV28
d_gene: NA
j_gene: TRBJ2-7
abundance: NA
CDR3nt: TGTGCCAGCAGTTCCTACTACGAGCAGTACTTC
CDR3aa: CASSSYYEQYF

v_gene: TRBV5-1
d_gene: TRBD1
j_gene: TRBJ2-5
abundance: NA
CDR3nt: TGCGCCAGCAGCTTGGCCGTGACAGGGGGCCTTGGAGAGACCCAGTACTTC
CDR3aa: CASSLAVTGGLGETQYF

v_gene: TRBV7-9
d_gene: NA
j_gene: TRBJ1-3
abundance: NA
CDR3nt: TGTGCCAGCAGCTTAGAACCCGGGGCGGGGGCGACTGGAAACACCATATATTTT
CDR3aa: CASSLEPGAGATGNTIYF

v_gene: TRBV5-1
d_gene: TRBD2
j_gene: TRBJ2-7
abundance: NA
CDR3nt: TGCGCCAGCAGCCAGGACCTGACTAGCGGGGCGTACGAGCAGTACTTC
CDR3aa: CASSQDLTSGAYEQYF

v_gene: TRBV10-1
d_gene: NA
j_gene: TRBJ1-3
abundance: NA
CDR3nt: TGCGCCAGCAGTGATCCCAGGGCCTCTGGAAACACCATATATTTT
CDR3aa: CASSDPRASGNTIYF

v_gene: TRBV7-9
d_gene: TRBD2
j_gene: TRBJ2-3
abundance: NA
CDR3nt: TGTGCCAGCAGCTCCCCGCTGGCGGGGGACACAGATACGCAGTATTTT
CDR3aa: CASSSPLAGDTDTQYF

v_gene: TRBV7-6
d_gene: TRBD1
j_gene: TRBJ1-1
abundance: NA
CDR3nt: TGTGCCAGCAGCTTAGGGGTAAGAGGACAGGGACTCACTGAAGCTTTCTTT
CDR3aa: CASSLGVRGQGLTEAFF

v_gene: TRBV5-6
d_gene: TRBD2
j_gene: TRBJ2-3
abundance: NA
CDR3nt: TGTGCCAGCAGCCCGTCGGGGGGGGCCTTTGGCACAGATACGCAGTATTTT
CDR3aa: CASSPSGGAFGTDTQYF

v_gene: TRBV27
d_gene: TRBD1
j_gene: TRBJ1-1
abundance: NA
CDR3nt: TGTGCCAGCAGGAAAGGGGGGCGCAGGGGGAATGAAGCTTTCTTT
CDR3aa: CASRKGGRRGNEAFF

v_gene: TRBV19
d_gene: NA
j_gene: TRBJ1-5
abundance: NA
CDR3nt: TGTGCCAGTAGGCCGGACCTTGGGGGCAGCAATCAGCCCCAGCATTTT
CDR3aa: CASRPDLGGSNQPQHF

v_gene: TRBV6-5
d_gene: NA
j_gene: TRBJ1-1
abundance: NA
CDR3nt: TGTGCCAGCAGTCCCGACTCGGTATATGAAGCTTTCTTT
CDR3aa: CASSPDSVYEAFF

v_gene: TRBV2
d_gene: TRBD2
j_gene: TRBJ2-7
abundance: few
CDR3nt: TGTGCCAGCAGTGCCAGGACTAGCGGGGGGCGTACCTACGAGCAGTACTTC
CDR3aa: CASSARTSGGRTYEQYF

v_gene: TRBV10-2
d_gene: TRBD2
j_gene: TRBJ2-5
abundance: few
CDR3nt: TGCGCCAGCCACGCTACTAGCGGAGGCGAGACCCAGTACTTC
CDR3aa: CASHATSGGETQYF

v_gene: TRBV6-1
d_gene: NA
j_gene: TRBJ2-5
abundance: NA
CDR3nt: TGTGCCAGCAGTGTACCCAGGAGGGGGCGCACGGAGACCCAGTACTTC
CDR3aa: CASSVPRRGRTETQYF

v_gene: TRBV7-9
d_gene: NA
j_gene: TRBJ1-3
abundance: few
CDR3nt: TGTGCCAGCAGCTTAACAGGCTCATACATCTCTGGAAACACCATATATTTT
CDR3aa: CASSLTGSYISGNTIYF

v_gene: TRBV7-9
d_gene: NA
j_gene: TRBJ1-3
abundance: NA
CDR3nt: TGTGCCAGCAGCTTAGAGGTGGGCCTTTCTGGAAACACCATATATTTT
CDR3aa: CASSLEVGLSGNTIYF

v_gene: TRBV19
d_gene: NA
j_gene: TRBJ1-1
abundance: NA
CDR3nt: TGTGCCAGTAATCAGGGTAACACTGAAGCTTTCTTT
CDR3aa: CASNQGNTEAFF

v_gene: TRBV3-1/TRBV3-2
d_gene: NA
j_gene: TRBJ1-1
abundance: NA
CDR3nt: TGTGCCAGCAGCCGATACAGGAAGCGAAACACTGAAGCTTTCTTT
CDR3aa: CASSRYRKRNTEAFF

v_gene: TRBV12-3/TRBV12-4
d_gene: NA
j_gene: TRBJ1-5
abundance: NA
CDR3nt: TGTGCCAGCAGTTCGGAGGGACAGCCCCAGCATTTT
CDR3aa: CASSSEGQPQHF

v_gene: TRBV7-6
d_gene: NA
j_gene: TRBJ1-2
abundance: NA
CDR3nt: TGTGCCAGCAGCTTAGCAGTTAGGTGGGAGCCCAACTATGGCTACACCTTC
CDR3aa: CASSLAVRWEPNYGYTF

v_gene: TRBV18
d_gene: TRBD2
j_gene: TRBJ2-2
abundance: few
CDR3nt: TGTGCCAGCTCATCTAGCGGGGGATCGAACACCGGGGAGCTGTTTTTT
CDR3aa: CASSSSGGSNTGELFF

v_gene: TRBV7-9
d_gene: TRBD2
j_gene: TRBJ2-3
abundance: NA
CDR3nt: TGTGCCAGCAGCTTGTTGGCTGGGGGGGGAAGCACAGATACGCAGTATTTT
CDR3aa: CASSLLAGGGSTDTQYF

v_gene: TRBV4-1
d_gene: NA
j_gene: TRBJ2-3
abundance: NA
CDR3nt: TGCGCCAGCAGCCCCGAGATAGATACGCAGTATTTT
CDR3aa: CASSPEIDTQYF

v_gene: TRBV5-1
d_gene: NA
j_gene: TRBJ1-2
abundance: NA
CDR3nt: TGCGCCAGCAGCTCCCTCGGGGGTCCCACCACCTATGGCTACACCTTC
CDR3aa: CASSSLGGPTTYGYTF

v_gene: TRBV4-1
d_gene: NA
j_gene: TRBJ1-5
abundance: NA
CDR3nt: TGCGCCAGCAGCCAACTAAGAGGAAGCAATCAGCCCCAGCATTTT
CDR3aa: CASSQLRGSNQPQHF

v_gene: TRBV27
d_gene: NA
j_gene: TRBJ2-3
abundance: few
CDR3nt: TGTGCCAGCAGTTTCACTCACCCAAGCACAGATACGCAGTATTTT
CDR3aa: CASSFTHPSTDTQYF

v_gene: TRBV5-4
d_gene: TRBD1
j_gene: TRBJ2-3
abundance: NA
CDR3nt: TGTGCCAGCAGCCCGGACAGGAAAAGGTCTAGCACAGATACGCAGTATTTT
CDR3aa: CASSPDRKRSSTDTQYF

v_gene: TRBV5-1
d_gene: TRBD1
j_gene: TRBJ2-7
abundance: NA
CDR3nt: TGCGCCAGCAGCCCACCACGACAGGGTAGCGACGAGCAGTACTTC
CDR3aa: CASSPPRQGSDEQYF

v_gene: TRBV4-2
d_gene: NA
j_gene: TRBJ1-2
abundance: NA
CDR3nt: TGTGCCAGCAGCCCACCAAACCTACGGAGCCGTAACTATGGCTACACCTTC
CDR3aa: CASSPPNLRSRNYGYTF

v_gene: TRBV5-4
d_gene: TRBD1
j_gene: TRBJ1-1
abundance: NA
CDR3nt: TGTGGGGCCGGACAGGGAGGGAACACTGAAGCTTTCTTT
CDR3aa: CGAGQGGNTEAFF